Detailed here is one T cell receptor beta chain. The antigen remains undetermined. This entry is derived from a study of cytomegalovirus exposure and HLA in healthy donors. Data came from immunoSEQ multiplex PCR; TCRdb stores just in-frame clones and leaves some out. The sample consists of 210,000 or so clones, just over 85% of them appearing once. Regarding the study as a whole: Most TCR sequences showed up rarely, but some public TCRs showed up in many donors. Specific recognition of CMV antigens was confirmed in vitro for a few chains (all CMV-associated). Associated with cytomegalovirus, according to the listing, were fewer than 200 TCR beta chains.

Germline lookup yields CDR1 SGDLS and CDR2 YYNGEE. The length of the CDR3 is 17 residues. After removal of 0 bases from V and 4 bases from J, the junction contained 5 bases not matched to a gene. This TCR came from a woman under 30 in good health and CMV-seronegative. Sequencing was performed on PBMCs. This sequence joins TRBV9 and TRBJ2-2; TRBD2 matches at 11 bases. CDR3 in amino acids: CASSVGTSGPFTGELFF. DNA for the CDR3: TGTGCCAGCAGCGTAGGGACTAGCGGGCCTTTCACCGGGGAGCTGTTTTTT. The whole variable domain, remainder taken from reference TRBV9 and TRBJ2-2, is DSGVTQTPKHLITATGQRVTLRCSPRSGDLSVYWYQQSLDQGLQFLIQYYNGEERAKGNILERFSAQQFPDLHSELNLSSLELGDSALYFCASSVGTSGPFTGELFFGEGSRLTVL.